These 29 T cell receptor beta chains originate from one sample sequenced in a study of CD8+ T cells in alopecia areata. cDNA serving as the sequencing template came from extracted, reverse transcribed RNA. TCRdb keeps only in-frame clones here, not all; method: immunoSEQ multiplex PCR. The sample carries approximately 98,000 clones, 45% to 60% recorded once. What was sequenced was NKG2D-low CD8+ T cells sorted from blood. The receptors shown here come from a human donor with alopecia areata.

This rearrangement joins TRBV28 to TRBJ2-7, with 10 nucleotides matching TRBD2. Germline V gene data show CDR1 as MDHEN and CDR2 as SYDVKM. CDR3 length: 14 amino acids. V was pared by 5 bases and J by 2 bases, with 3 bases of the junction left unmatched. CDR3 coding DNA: TGTGCCAGCAGTATAACTAGCGGGGCCTACGAGCAGTACTTC. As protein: CASSITSGAYEQYF.

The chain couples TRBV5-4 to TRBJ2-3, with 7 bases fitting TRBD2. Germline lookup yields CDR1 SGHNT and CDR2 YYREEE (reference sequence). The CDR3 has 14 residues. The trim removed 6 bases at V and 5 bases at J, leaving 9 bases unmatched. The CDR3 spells CASTGVAGEDTQYF. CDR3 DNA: TGTGCCAGCACGGGAGTCGCGGGAGAAGATACGCAGTATTTT.

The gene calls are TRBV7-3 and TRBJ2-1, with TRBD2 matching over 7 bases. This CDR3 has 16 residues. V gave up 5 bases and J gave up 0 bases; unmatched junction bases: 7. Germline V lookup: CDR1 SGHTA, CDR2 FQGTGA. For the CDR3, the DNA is TGTGCCAGCAGCCCGTGGGCGGGAGACTCCTACAATGAGCAGTTCTTC. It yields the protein CASSPWAGDSYNEQFF.

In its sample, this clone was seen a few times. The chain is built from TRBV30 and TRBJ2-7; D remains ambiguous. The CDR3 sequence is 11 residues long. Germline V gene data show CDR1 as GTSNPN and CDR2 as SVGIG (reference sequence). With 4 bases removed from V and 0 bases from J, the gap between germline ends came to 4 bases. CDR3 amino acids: CAWTDSYEQYF. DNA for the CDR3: TGTGCCTGGACGGACTCCTACGAGCAGTACTTC.

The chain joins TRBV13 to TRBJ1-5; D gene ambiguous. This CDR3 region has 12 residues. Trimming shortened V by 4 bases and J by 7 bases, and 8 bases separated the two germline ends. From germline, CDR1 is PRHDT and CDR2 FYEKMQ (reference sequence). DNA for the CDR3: TGTGCCAGCAGCTCGGGAGGGCAGCCCCAGCATTTT. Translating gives CASSSGGQPQHF.

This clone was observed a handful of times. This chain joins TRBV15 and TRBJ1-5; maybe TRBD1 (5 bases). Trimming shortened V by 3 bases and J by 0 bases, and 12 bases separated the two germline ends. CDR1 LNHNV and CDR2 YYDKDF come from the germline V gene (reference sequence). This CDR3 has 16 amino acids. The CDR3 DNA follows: TGTGCCACCAGCAGGGAGGGACCGACTAGCAATCAGCCCCAGCATTTT. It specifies CATSREGPTSNQPQHF.

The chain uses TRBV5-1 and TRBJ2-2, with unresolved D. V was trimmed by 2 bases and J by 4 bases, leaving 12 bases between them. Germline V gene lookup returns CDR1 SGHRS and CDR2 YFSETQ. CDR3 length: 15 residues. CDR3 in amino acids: CASSLRSVTTGELFF. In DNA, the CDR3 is TGCGCCAGCAGCTTACGCAGTGTCACCACCGGGGAGCTGTTTTTT.

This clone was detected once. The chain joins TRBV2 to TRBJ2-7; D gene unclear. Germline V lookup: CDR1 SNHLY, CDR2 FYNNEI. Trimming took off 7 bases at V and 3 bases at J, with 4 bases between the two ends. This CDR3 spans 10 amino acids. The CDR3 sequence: CASNGYEQYF. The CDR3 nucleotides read TGTGCCAGCAACGGCTACGAGCAGTACTTC.

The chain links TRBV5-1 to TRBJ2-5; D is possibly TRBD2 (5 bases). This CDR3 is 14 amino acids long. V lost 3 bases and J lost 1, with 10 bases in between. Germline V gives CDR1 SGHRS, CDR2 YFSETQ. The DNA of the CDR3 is TGCGCCAGCAGCTCCGGGATGAGCCAAGAGACCCAGTACTTC. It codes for CASSSGMSQETQYF.

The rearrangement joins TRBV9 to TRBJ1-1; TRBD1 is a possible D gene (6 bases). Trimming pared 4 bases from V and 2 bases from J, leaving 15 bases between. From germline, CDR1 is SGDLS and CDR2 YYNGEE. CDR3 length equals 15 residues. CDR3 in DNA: TGTGCCAGCAGCTCCCATGGGGGCGTCAACACTGAAGCTTTCTTT. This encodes CASSSHGGVNTEAFF.

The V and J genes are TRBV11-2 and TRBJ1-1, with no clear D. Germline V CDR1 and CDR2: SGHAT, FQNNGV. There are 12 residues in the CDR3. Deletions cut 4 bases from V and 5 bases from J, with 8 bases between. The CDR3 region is CASSYLSTEAFF. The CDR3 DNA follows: TGTGCCAGCAGCTACCTTTCGACTGAAGCTTTCTTT.

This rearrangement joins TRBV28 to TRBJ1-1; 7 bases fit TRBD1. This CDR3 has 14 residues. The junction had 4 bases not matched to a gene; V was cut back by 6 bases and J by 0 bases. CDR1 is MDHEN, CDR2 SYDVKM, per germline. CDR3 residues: CASRWTGMNTEAFF. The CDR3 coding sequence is TGTGCCAGCAGATGGACAGGAATGAACACTGAAGCTTTCTTT.

In DNA form, the CDR3 reads TGTGCCAGCAGCCTGCAAGCGGGAGGGCCCTACGAGCAGTACTTC. Translated: CASSLQAGGPYEQYF. The V and J genes are TRBV5-4 and TRBJ2-7; 10 nucleotides agree with TRBD2. Looked up from germline, CDR1 is SGHNT and CDR2 is YYREEE (reference sequence). V trimming: 4 bases; J trimming: 2 bases; junction bases outside the gene matches: 6. This CDR3 spans 15 amino acids.

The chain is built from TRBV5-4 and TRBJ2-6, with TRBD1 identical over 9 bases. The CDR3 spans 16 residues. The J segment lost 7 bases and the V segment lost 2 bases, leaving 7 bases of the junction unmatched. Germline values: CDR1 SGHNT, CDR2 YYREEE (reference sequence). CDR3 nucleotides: TGTGCCAGCAGCTTCGCGGGGGACAGGGATGCCAACGTCCTGACTTTC. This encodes CASSFAGDRDANVLTF.

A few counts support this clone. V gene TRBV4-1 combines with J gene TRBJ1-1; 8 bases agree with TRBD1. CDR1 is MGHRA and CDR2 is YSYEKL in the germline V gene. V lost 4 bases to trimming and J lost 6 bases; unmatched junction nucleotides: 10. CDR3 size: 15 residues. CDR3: CASSLRSGGLAEAFF. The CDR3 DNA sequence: TGCGCCAGCAGCCTACGATCAGGGGGCCTCGCTGAAGCTTTCTTT.

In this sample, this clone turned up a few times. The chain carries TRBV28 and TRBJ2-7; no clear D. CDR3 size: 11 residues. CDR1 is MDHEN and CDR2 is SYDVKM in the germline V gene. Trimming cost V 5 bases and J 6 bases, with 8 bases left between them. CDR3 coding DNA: TGTGCCAGCAGTAACCGACGCGAGCAGTACTTC. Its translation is CASSNRREQYF.

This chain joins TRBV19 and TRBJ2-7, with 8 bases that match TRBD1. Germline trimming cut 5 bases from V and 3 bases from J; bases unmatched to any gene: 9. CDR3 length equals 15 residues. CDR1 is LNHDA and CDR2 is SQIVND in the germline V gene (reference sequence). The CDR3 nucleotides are TGTGCCAGTAGTTGGTCAGGACAGGGATTCTACGAGCAGTACTTC. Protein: CASSWSGQGFYEQYF.

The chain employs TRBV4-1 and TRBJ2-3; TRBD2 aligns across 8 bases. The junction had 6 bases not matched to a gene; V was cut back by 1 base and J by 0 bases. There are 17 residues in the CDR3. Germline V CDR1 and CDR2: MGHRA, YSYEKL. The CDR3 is CASSQAPSGYSTDTQYF. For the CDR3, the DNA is TGCGCCAGCAGCCAAGCCCCTAGCGGGTATAGCACAGATACGCAGTATTTT.

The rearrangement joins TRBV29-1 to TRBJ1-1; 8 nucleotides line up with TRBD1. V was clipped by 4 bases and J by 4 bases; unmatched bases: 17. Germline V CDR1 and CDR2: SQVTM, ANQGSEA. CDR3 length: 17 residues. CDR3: CSVGAAPRGRGTTEAFF. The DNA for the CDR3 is TGCAGCGTTGGTGCTGCGCCCAGGGGGCGCGGGACCACTGAAGCTTTCTTT.

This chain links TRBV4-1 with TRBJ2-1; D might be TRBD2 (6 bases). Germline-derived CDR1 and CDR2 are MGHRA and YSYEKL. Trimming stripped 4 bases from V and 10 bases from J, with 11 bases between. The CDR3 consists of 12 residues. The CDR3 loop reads CASSLNREEQFF. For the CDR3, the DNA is TGCGCCAGCAGCCTCAACCGGGAGGAGCAGTTCTTC.

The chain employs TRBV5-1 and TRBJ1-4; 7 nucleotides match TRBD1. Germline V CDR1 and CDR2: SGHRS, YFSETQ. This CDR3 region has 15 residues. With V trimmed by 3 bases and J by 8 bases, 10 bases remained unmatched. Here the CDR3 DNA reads TGCGCCAGCAGCTCCCCCGGACAGGAGGGGGAAAAACTGTTTTTT. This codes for CASSSPGQEGEKLFF.

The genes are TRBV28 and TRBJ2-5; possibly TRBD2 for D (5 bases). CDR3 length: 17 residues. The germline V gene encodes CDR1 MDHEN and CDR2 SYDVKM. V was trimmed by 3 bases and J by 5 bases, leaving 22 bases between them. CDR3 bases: TGTGCCAGCAGTTTCCCATATAATGAGGGCCGTTGGGAGACCCAGTACTTC. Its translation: CASSFPYNEGRWETQYF.

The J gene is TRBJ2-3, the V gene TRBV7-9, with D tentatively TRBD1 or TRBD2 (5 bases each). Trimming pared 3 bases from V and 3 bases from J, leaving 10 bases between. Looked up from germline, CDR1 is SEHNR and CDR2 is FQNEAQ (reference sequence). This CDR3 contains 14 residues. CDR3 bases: TGTGCCAGCAGCTTTCAGGGACGGACAGATACGCAGTATTTT. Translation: CASSFQGRTDTQYF.

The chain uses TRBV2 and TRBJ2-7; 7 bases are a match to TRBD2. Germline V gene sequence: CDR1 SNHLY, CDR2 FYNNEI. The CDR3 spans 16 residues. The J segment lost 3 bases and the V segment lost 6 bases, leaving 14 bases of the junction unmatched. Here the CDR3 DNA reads TGTGCCAGCAGCGCCCGGCTAGCGGATTTACTCTACGAGCAGTACTTC. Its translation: CASSARLADLLYEQYF.

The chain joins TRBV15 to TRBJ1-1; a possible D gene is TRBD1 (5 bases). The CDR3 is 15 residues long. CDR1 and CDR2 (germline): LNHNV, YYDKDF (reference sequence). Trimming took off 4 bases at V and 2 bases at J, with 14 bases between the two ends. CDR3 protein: CATSKERGSNTEAFF. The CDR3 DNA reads TGTGCCACCAGCAAAGAAAGGGGATCAAACACTGAAGCTTTCTTT.

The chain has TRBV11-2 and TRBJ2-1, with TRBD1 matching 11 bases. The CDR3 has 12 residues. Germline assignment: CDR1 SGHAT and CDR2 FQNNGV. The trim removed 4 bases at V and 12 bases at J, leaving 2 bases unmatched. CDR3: CASSSGTGGQFF. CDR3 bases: TGTGCCAGCAGCTCAGGGACAGGGGGGCAGTTCTTC. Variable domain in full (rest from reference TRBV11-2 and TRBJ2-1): EAGVAQSPRYKIIEKRQSVAFWCNPISGHATLYWYQQILGQGPKLLIQFQNNGVVDDSQLPKDRFSAERLKGVDSTLKIQPAKLEDSAVYLCASSSGTGGQFFGPGTRLTVL.

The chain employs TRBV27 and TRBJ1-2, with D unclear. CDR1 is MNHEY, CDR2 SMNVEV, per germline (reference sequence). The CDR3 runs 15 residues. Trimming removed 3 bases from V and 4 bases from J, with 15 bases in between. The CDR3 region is CASSFGEGSLYGYTF. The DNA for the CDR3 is TGTGCCAGCAGTTTTGGGGAAGGGAGCCTCTATGGCTACACCTTC.

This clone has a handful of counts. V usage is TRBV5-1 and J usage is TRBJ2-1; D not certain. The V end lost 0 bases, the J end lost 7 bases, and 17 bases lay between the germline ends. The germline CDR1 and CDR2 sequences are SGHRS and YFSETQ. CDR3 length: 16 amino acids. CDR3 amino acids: CASSLGLGVLGNEQFF. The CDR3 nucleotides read TGCGCCAGCAGCTTGGGCCTTGGAGTCCTTGGTAATGAGCAGTTCTTC.

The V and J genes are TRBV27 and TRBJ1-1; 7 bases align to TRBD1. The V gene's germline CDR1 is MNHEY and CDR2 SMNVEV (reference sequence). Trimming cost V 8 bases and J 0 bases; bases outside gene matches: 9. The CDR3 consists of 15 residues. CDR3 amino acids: CASRLTGSMNTEAFF. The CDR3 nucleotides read TGTGCCAGCCGCTTGACAGGGTCCATGAACACTGAAGCTTTCTTT.